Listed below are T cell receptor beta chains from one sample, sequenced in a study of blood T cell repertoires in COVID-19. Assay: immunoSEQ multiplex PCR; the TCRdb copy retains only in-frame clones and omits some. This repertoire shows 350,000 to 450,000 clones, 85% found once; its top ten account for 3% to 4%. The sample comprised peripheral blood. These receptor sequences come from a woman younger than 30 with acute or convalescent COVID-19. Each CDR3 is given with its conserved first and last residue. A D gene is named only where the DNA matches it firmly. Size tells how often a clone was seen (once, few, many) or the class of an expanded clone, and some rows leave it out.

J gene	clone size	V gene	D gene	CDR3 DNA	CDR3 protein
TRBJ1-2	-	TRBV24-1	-	TGTGCCACCAGTGATTCGGCAGGGGAAATCAGTGGCTACACCTTC	CATSDSAGEISGYTF
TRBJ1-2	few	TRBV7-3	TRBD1	TGTGCCAGCAGCCGATCAGACAGGGACGGCTACACCTTC	CASSRSDRDGYTF
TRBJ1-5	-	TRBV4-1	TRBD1	TGCGCCAGCAGCCCCTATATGACAGGGAGCAATCAGCCCCAGCATTTT	CASSPYMTGSNQPQHF
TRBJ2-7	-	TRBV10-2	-	TGCGCCAGCAGTGAATCCGGGGGCGAGCAGTACTTC	CASSESGGEQYF
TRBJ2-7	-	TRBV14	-	TGTGCCAGCAGCAACGCCAGGGACTACGAGCAGTACTTC	CASSNARDYEQYF
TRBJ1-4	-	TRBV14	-	TGTGCCAGCAGCCAAGAACAAGGGGATGAGAAGGAAAAACTGTTTTTT	CASSQEQGDEKEKLFF
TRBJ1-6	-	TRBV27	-	TGTGCCAGCAGTTCTAACTTCGACAGGCTGAATTCACCCCTCCACTTT	CASSSNFDRLNSPLHF
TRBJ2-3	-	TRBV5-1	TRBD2	TGCGCCAGCAGCGGCGGACTAGCGGGGGGGCCTTTTCCAGATACGCAGTATTTT	CASSGGLAGGPFPDTQYF
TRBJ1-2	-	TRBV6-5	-	TGTGCCAGCAGTCCCACCGGGACTCCCCTGAGTGGCTACACCTTC	CASSPTGTPLSGYTF
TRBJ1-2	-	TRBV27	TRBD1	TGTGCCAGTCGATCCTCGGGGACAGCTACTAACTATGGCTACACCTTC	CASRSSGTATNYGYTF
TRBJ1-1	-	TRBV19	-	TGTGCCAGTAGTAAGAGGTATGGAGAGAACACTGAAGCTTTCTTT	CASSKRYGENTEAFF
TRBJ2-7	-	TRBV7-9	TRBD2	TGTGCCAGCAGCTCGGTTGAGAGCGGGAGGATTGAGCAGTACTTC	CASSSVESGRIEQYF
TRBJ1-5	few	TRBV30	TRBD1	TGTGCCTGGAGTCCGGGACAGGGGGCCCATCAGCCCCAGCATTTT	CAWSPGQGAHQPQHF
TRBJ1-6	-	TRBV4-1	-	TGCGCCAGCAGCCCAACAACAGGGCATTCACCCCTCCACTTT	CASSPTTGHSPLHF
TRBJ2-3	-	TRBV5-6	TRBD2	TGTGCCAGCAGCTGGGAGGGGCTTACGCAGTATTTT	CASSWEGLTQYF
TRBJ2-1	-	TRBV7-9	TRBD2	TGTGCCAGCGGAAGGCGGGAGGGACCCCACAATGAGCAGTTCTTC	CASGRREGPHNEQFF
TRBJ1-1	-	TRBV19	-	TGTGCCAGTAGTCGAGGGTTGGCGAACACTGAAGCTTTCTTT	CASSRGLANTEAFF
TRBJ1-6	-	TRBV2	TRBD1	TGTGCCAGCAGTCCAGGACAGGGTTATTCACCCCTCCACTTT	CASSPGQGYSPLHF
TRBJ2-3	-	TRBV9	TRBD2	TGTGCCAGCAGCGACAGCGGGGGGGGAAGCACAGATACGCAGTATTTT	CASSDSGGGSTDTQYF
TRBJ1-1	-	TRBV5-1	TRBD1	TGCGCCAGCAGCTTCACGCGACAGGGGGCGCGGGATAATGAAGCTTTCTTT	CASSFTRQGARDNEAFF
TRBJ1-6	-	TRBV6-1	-	TGTGCCAGCAGTGAATACAGGACAGATCATTCACCCCTCCACTTT	CASSEYRTDHSPLHF
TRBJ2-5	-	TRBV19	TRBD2	TGTGCCAGTAGTGACCTAGCGGGGGGACAAGAGACCCAGTACTTC	CASSDLAGGQETQYF
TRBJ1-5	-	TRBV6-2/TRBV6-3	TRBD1	TGTGCCAGCAGTTACGGGACAGGGGGCGATTATAGCAATCAGCCCCAGCATTTT	CASSYGTGGDYSNQPQHF
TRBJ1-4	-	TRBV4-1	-	TGCGCCAGCAGCCAAGCTATACTCATGATATCGAAGCCAACTAATGAAAAACTGTTTTTT	CASSQAILMISKPTNEKLFF
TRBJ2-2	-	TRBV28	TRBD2	TGTGCCAGCAGTCCGTTTCCGGGACTAGCGGGAGGTATTACCGGGGAGCTGTTTTTT	CASSPFPGLAGGITGELFF
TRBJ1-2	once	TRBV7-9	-	TGTGCCAGCAGCCCCTGGACTCCCGTCTATGGCTACACCTTC	CASSPWTPVYGYTF
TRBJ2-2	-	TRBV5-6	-	TGTGCCAGCAGCCCGCGGGTGTTCTCGAGCACCGGGGAGCTGTTTTTT	CASSPRVFSSTGELFF
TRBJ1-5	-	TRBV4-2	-	TGTGCCAGCAGCCAGGCCGATCAGCCCCAGCATTTT	CASSQADQPQHF
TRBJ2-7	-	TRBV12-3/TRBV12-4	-	TGTGCCAGCAGTTCTAGAGGGAACTACGAGCAGTACTTC	CASSSRGNYEQYF
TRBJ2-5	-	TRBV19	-	TGTGCCAGTAGTATCATCACGGACCAAGAGACCCAGTACTTC	CASSIITDQETQYF
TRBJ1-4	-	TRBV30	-	TGTGCCTGGAGTTATGAGGGCACCCGAGTTAATGAAAAACTGTTTTTT	CAWSYEGTRVNEKLFF
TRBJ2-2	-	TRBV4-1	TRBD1	TGCGCCAGCAGCCAAGGACAGGGGAGCGGGGAGCTGTTTTTT	CASSQGQGSGELFF
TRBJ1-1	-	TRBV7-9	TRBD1	TGTGCCAGCAGCTCACAGGGGGTGAACACTGAAGCTTTCTTT	CASSSQGVNTEAFF
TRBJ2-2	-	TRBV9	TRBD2	TGTGCCAGCAGCGTAAAAGGTAGCGGGAGTACCGGGGAGCTGTTTTTT	CASSVKGSGSTGELFF
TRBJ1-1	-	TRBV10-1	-	TGCGCCAGCAGTGAGGGCCTTGGACGGGGCACTGAAGCTTTCTTT	CASSEGLGRGTEAFF
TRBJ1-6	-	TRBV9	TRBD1	TGTGCCAGCAGCGCGCGACAGGGAGATTCACCCCTCCACTTT	CASSARQGDSPLHF
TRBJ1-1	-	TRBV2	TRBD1	TGTGCCAGCAAAGGGGACAGGGGCTTCGGGGACACTGAAGCTTTCTTT	CASKGDRGFGDTEAFF
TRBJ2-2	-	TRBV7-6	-	TGTGCCAGCAGCTTATTTGCGGGGGCAAACACCGGGGAGCTGTTTTTT	CASSLFAGANTGELFF
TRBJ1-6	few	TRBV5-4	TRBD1	TGTGCCAGCAGCGGGGGACAGGTAAAAAATTCACCCCTCCACTTT	CASSGGQVKNSPLHF
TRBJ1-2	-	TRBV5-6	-	TGTGCCAGCAGCTTGGTACAGGCTTACTATGGCTACACCTTC	CASSLVQAYYGYTF
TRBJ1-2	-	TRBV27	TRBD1	TGTGCCAGCGGATTACAGGGGGACTATGGCTACACCTTC	CASGLQGDYGYTF
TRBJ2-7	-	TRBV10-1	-	TGCGCCAGCAGTGACTATTACGAGCAGTACTTC	CASSDYYEQYF
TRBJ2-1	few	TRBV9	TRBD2	TGTGCCAGCGCGGTAGCGGGTCGGAATTTGAACAATGAGCAGTTCTTC	CASAVAGRNLNNEQFF
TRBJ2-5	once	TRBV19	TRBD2	TGTGCCAGTAGTTGGGGGGAGGGAGAGACCCAGTACTTC	CASSWGEGETQYF
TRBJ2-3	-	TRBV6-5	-	TGTGCCAGCAGGGACAGCTACACAGATACGCAGTATTTT	CASRDSYTDTQYF
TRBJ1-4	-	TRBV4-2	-	TGTGCCAGCAGCCTAAATGAAAAACTGTTTTTT	CASSLNEKLFF
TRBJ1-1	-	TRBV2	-	TGTGCCAGCAGTTTTTCTCGTGTGGGCAACACTGAAGCTTTCTTT	CASSFSRVGNTEAFF
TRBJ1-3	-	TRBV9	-	TGTGCCAGCAGCGGGGACTTGGACTCTGGAAACACCATATATTTT	CASSGDLDSGNTIYF
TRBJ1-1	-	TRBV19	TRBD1	TGTGCCAGTAGTTCGATGGCGGGACAGGTGATATGGGACACTGAAGCTTTCTTT	CASSSMAGQVIWDTEAFF
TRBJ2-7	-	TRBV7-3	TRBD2	TGTGCCAGCAGCTTAGCGGGAGGGCCTGAGCAGTACTTC	CASSLAGGPEQYF
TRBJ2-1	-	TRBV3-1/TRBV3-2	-	TGTGCCAGCAGCGATCCTAGCGCGGGTCGCGATGAGCAGTTCTTC	CASSDPSAGRDEQFF